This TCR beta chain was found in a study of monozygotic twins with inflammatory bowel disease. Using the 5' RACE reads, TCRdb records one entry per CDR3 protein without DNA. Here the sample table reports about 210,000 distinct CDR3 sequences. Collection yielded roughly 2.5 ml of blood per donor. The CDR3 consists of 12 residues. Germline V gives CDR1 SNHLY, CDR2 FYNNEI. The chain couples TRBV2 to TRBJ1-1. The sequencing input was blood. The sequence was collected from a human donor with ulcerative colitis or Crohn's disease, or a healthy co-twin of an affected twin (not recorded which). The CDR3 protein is CASRPKNTEAFF.